Presented here are 30 T cell receptor beta chains from one specimen sequenced in a study of blood T cell repertoires in COVID-19. Produced via immunoSEQ multiplex PCR; TCRdb's table is partial and in-frame only. The sample has approximately 190,000 clones; approximately 90% are singletons. The specimen was peripheral blood. These receptors all come from a man in his forties or fifties with active or convalescent COVID-19.

V usage is TRBV7-9 and J usage is TRBJ1-6; D not certain. The CDR3 is 14 residues long. V was cut by 2 bases and J by 5 bases, with 7 bases left in between. Germline V lookup: CDR1 SEHNR, CDR2 FQNEAQ (reference sequence). The CDR3 region has the DNA TGTGCCAGCAGCTTAACGGGAAATAATTCACCCCTCCACTTT. Its protein is CASSLTGNNSPLHF.

This chain joins TRBV11-1 and TRBJ2-3; TRBD2 matches 11 bases. Trimming at V came to 3 bases and at J to 5 bases, leaving 7 bases not matched to a gene. There are 16 residues in the CDR3. Germline V gene data show CDR1 as SGHAT and CDR2 as FQDESV (reference sequence). Here the CDR3 reads CASSFLTSGGGDTQYF. In DNA form, the CDR3 reads TGTGCCAGCAGCTTCCTAACTAGCGGGGGAGGAGATACGCAGTATTTT. The entire variable domain, with the rest obtained from reference TRBV11-1 and TRBJ2-3, is as follows: EAEVAQSPRYKITEKSQAVAFWCDPISGHATLYWYRQILGQGPELLVQFQDESVVDDSQLPKDRFSAERLKGVDSTLKIQPAELGDSAMYLCASSFLTSGGGDTQYFGPGTRLTVL.

The rearrangement links TRBV2 to TRBJ1-1; 9 bases map to TRBD1. The CDR3 runs to 14 residues. The V gene's germline CDR1 is SNHLY and CDR2 FYNNEI. The junction had 5 bases not matched to a gene; V was cut back by 8 bases and J by 1 base. This chain's CDR3 is CASELDRGNTEAFF. The CDR3 coding sequence is TGTGCCAGCGAACTGGACAGGGGGAACACTGAAGCTTTCTTT.

The V call is TRBV25-1, the J call TRBJ2-1, with TRBD1 matching over 9 bases. V was clipped by 6 bases and J by 4 bases; unmatched bases: 4. Per germline, CDR1 MGHDK and CDR2 SYGVNS. This CDR3 spans 14 amino acids. CDR3 sequence reads: CASRRQGEYNEQFF. Written as DNA, the CDR3 is TGTGCCAGCAGAAGACAGGGGGAATACAATGAGCAGTTCTTC.

The V gene is TRBV7-3, the J gene TRBJ2-3; 14 bases are shared with TRBD2. This CDR3 is built from 17 residues. Trimming at V came to 4 bases and at J to 4 bases, leaving 7 bases not matched to a gene. Germline V gene sequence: CDR1 SGHTA, CDR2 FQGTGA. The chain's CDR3 is CASSSPTSGGAADTQYF. DNA of the CDR3: TGTGCCAGCAGCTCGCCGACTAGCGGGGGGGCCGCAGATACGCAGTATTTT.

J is TRBJ2-7 and V is TRBV11-2, with TRBD2 matching 7 bases. CDR1 and CDR2 (germline): SGHAT, FQNNGV. V was clipped by 5 bases and J by 5 bases; unmatched bases: 12. CDR3 length: 15 residues. CDR3 in DNA: TGTGCCAGCAGCCCCCACGGGGGGACCAATAACGAGCAGTACTTC. The encoded protein is CASSPHGGTNNEQYF.

This chain links TRBV28 with TRBJ2-7; 8 bases line up with TRBD2. The CDR3 spans 14 residues. Germline CDR1 and CDR2: MDHEN and SYDVKM. With 5 bases clipped from V and 4 bases from J, the junction kept 7 bases outside the gene matches. In nucleotides, the CDR3 is TGTGCCAGCAGTGAGTCGGGACTAGAATACGAGCAGTACTTC. It is translated as CASSESGLEYEQYF.

The count of this clone is one. V and J are TRBV5-4 and TRBJ2-7, with 7 bases fitting TRBD2. Germline V gives CDR1 SGHNT, CDR2 YYREEE (reference sequence). The CDR3 consists of 15 residues. Trimming took 5 bases from V and 6 from J; bases not matched to a gene: 14. CDR3 nucleotide sequence: TGTGCCAGCAGTCTCGCGGGGGACGTGAGTTCCGAGCAGTACTTC. Protein: CASSLAGDVSSEQYF.

This clone occurred a few times. The genes are TRBV6-5 and TRBJ2-1; D is perhaps TRBD2 (5 bases). The V end was cut by 5 bases, the J end by 2 bases, with 13 bases between. In germline, CDR1 is MNHEY, CDR2 SVGAGI. The CDR3 loop spans 15 amino acids. CDR3 region: CASSLPGFTYNEQFF. In nucleotides, the CDR3 is TGTGCCAGCAGTCTCCCGGGATTCACCTACAATGAGCAGTTCTTC.

The rearrangement uses TRBV18 and TRBJ2-1; TRBD1 agrees at 11 bases. The V gene's germline CDR1 is KGHSH and CDR2 LQKENI. The length of the CDR3 is 15 residues. The J segment lost 8 bases and the V segment lost 3 bases, leaving 6 bases of the junction unmatched. CDR3: CASSPGQGAWDEQFF. The CDR3 DNA follows: TGTGCCAGCTCACCCGGACAGGGGGCTTGGGATGAGCAGTTCTTC.

The genes are TRBV3-1 (or the pseudogene TRBV3-2) and TRBJ1-1; TRBD1 matches at 9 bases. Germline V gene lookup returns CDR1 LGHDT and CDR2 YNNKEL (reference sequence). CDR3 length equals 14 residues. Trimming at V came to 4 bases and at J to 5 bases, leaving 5 bases not matched to a gene. CDR3 bases: TGTGCCAGCAGCCTCCGACAGGGGGGTACTGAAGCTTTCTTT. Protein sequence: CASSLRQGGTEAFF.

The V call is TRBV15, the J call TRBJ1-5; tentatively, D is TRBD1 (5 bases). Trimming took 0 bases from V and 4 from J, leaving 10 bases between them. Germline CDR1 reads LNHNV; CDR2 reads YYDKDF (reference sequence). This CDR3 region has 15 residues. The CDR3 nucleotides are TGTGCCACCAGCAGAGAGGGGCGGATGAATCAGCCCCAGCATTTT. Amino acids: CATSREGRMNQPQHF.

The chain has TRBV19 and TRBJ2-7; 12 nucleotides match TRBD2. This CDR3 spans 14 amino acids. Per germline, CDR1 LNHDA and CDR2 SQIVND (reference sequence). J gave up 3 bases and V 3 bases, and 0 bases lay outside the gene matches. This chain's CDR3 is CASSMGLAGYEQYF. The CDR3 nucleotides are TGTGCCAGTAGTATGGGACTAGCGGGCTACGAGCAGTACTTC.

The V call is TRBV28, the J call TRBJ2-1; 11 bases align to TRBD1. With 2 bases clipped from V and 7 bases from J, the junction kept 7 bases outside the gene matches. The CDR3 spans 16 residues. Looked up from germline, CDR1 is MDHEN and CDR2 is SYDVKM. The CDR3 here is CASSLARTGGANEQFF. The DNA for the CDR3 is TGTGCCAGCAGTTTAGCCAGGACAGGGGGCGCGAATGAGCAGTTCTTC.

The chain employs TRBV28 and TRBJ1-5; TRBD1 might be the D (6 bases). Germline lookup yields CDR1 MDHEN and CDR2 SYDVKM. Trimming took off 8 bases at V and 6 bases at J, with 20 bases between the two ends. The CDR3 runs 15 residues. This chain's CDR3 is CASRAGGAVSQPQHF. The DNA for the CDR3 is TGTGCCAGCCGGGCGGGGGGCGCGGTTAGTCAGCCCCAGCATTTT.

The V call is TRBV6-1, the J call TRBJ1-4, with 7 bases aligning to TRBD1. CDR1 is MNHNS and CDR2 is SASEGT in the germline V gene. Trimming took 2 bases from V and 8 from J; bases not matched to a gene: 5. This CDR3 is built from 14 residues. CDR3 sequence reads: CASSEIWTGEKLFF. The CDR3 DNA reads TGTGCCAGCAGTGAAATCTGGACAGGAGAAAAACTGTTTTTT.

The gene calls are TRBV7-6 and TRBJ1-4, with 10 bases that match TRBD1. CDR3 length: 16 residues. The germline V gene has CDR1 SGHVS and CDR2 FNYEAQ. V gave up 5 bases and J gave up 0 bases; unmatched junction bases: 3. CDR3 amino acids: CASSPGQGATNEKLFF. The CDR3 nucleotides are TGTGCCAGCAGCCCCGGACAGGGGGCAACTAATGAAAAACTGTTTTTT.

This sequence joins TRBV15 and TRBJ2-7, with D perhaps matching TRBD2 (6 bases). Germline V gene lookup returns CDR1 LNHNV and CDR2 YYDKDF (reference sequence). The V end was cut by 5 bases, the J end by 9 bases, with 20 bases between. The CDR3 has 14 amino acids. In nucleotides, the CDR3 is TGTGCCACCAGCGACCCCGCCGCGGGGCCGGGGCAGTACTTC. This codes for CATSDPAAGPGQYF.

The CDR3 here is CASSQGPSTGSFSYEQYF. In DNA form, the CDR3 reads TGCGCCAGCAGCCAAGGGCCATCGACAGGAAGTTTCTCCTACGAGCAGTACTTC. The rearrangement links TRBV4-1 to TRBJ2-7; a possible D gene is TRBD1 (6 bases). V lost 1 base to trimming and J lost 0 bases, with 19 bases between them. The germline CDR1 and CDR2 sequences are MGHRA and YSYEKL. The CDR3 consists of 18 residues.

The chain couples TRBV11-3 to TRBJ2-1, with 8 nucleotides matching TRBD2. The germline V gene has CDR1 SGHNT and CDR2 YENEEA. J lost 0 bases, V lost 1 base, and 2 bases had no gene match. The CDR3 spans 16 residues. Here the CDR3 DNA reads TGTGCCAGCAGCTTAGCGGGAGGGCCCTCCTACAATGAGCAGTTCTTC. Protein sequence: CASSLAGGPSYNEQFF.

The chain is built from TRBV9 and TRBJ2-1; 12 bases are shared with TRBD2. The trim removed 0 bases at V and 8 bases at J, leaving 3 bases unmatched. The CDR3 loop spans 15 amino acids. The V gene's germline CDR1 is SGDLS and CDR2 YYNGEE. The chain's CDR3 is CASSVGPSGGDEQFF. The CDR3, as DNA: TGTGCCAGCAGCGTAGGTCCTAGCGGGGGGGATGAGCAGTTCTTC.

V and J are TRBV6-4 and TRBJ2-7, with D unclear. V dropped 7 bases and J dropped 5 bases, with 9 bases sitting between them. Germline lookup yields CDR1 MRHNA and CDR2 SNTAGT. The CDR3 length is 11 residues. CDR3 nucleotides: TGTGCCAGCACTAACCGTCACGAGCAGTACTTC. Protein sequence: CASTNRHEQYF.

The gene calls are TRBV6-4 and TRBJ2-3; TRBD2 aligns across 12 bases. The CDR3 spans 15 residues. Losses at the gene ends were 3 bases for V and 3 bases for J; bases not matched to a gene: 1. Per the germline V gene, CDR1 is MRHNA and CDR2 is SNTAGT. CDR3: CASSDLAGGTDTQYF. CDR3 coding DNA: TGTGCCAGCAGTGATCTAGCGGGAGGGACAGATACGCAGTATTTT.

This sequence joins TRBV28 and TRBJ2-1, with 10 bases that match TRBD2. Germline V gene lookup returns CDR1 MDHEN and CDR2 SYDVKM. The junction had 6 bases not matched to a gene; V was cut back by 4 bases and J by 3 bases. This CDR3 spans 16 amino acids. For the CDR3, the DNA is TGTGCCAGCAGTTCTGCCACTAGCGGGGACTACAATGAGCAGTTCTTC. It translates to CASSSATSGDYNEQFF.

This clone was recorded a few times. This CDR3 reads CASSDSSSGNTIYF. The CDR3 region has the DNA TGTGCCAGCAGTGACTCGAGCTCTGGAAACACCATATATTTT. The chain couples TRBV2 to TRBJ1-3; no clear D gene. CDR3 length equals 14 residues. CDR1 is SNHLY, CDR2 FYNNEI, per germline. V lost 3 bases and J lost 0, with 6 bases in between. Drawing the rest from reference TRBV2 and TRBJ1-3, the complete variable domain is EPEVTQTPSHQVTQMGQEVILRCVPISNHLYFYWYRQILGQKVEFLVSFYNNEISEKSEIFDDQFSVERPDGSNFTLKIRSTKLEDSAMYFCASSDSSSGNTIYFGEGSWLTVV.

In its sample, this clone was seen a few times. V is TRBV14 and J is TRBJ1-2, with D possibly being TRBD1 (5 bases). The CDR3 totals 13 residues. Trimming took 4 bases from V and 5 from J, leaving 11 bases between them. Germline loops: CDR1 SGHDN, CDR2 FVKESK. CDR3 sequence (DNA): TGTGCCAGCAGCCGGCAGGGATGGTATGGCTACACCTTC. Its translation: CASSRQGWYGYTF.

The chain uses TRBV9 and TRBJ1-3; D remains ambiguous. The germline V gene encodes CDR1 SGDLS and CDR2 YYNGEE. Trimming cost V 0 bases and J 0 bases, with 10 bases left between them. The CDR3 consists of 16 residues. CDR3 sequence: CASSVGGQFSGNTIYF. DNA for the CDR3: TGTGCCAGCAGCGTAGGAGGGCAGTTCTCTGGAAACACCATATATTTT. Full variable domain (rest looked up from reference TRBV9 and TRBJ1-3): DSGVTQTPKHLITATGQRVTLRCSPRSGDLSVYWYQQSLDQGLQFLIQYYNGEERAKGNILERFSAQQFPDLHSELNLSSLELGDSALYFCASSVGGQFSGNTIYFGEGSWLTVV.

V usage is TRBV19 and J usage is TRBJ1-2; D possibly corresponds to TRBD1 (5 bases). Germline CDR1 reads LNHDA; CDR2 reads SQIVND (reference sequence). This CDR3 comprises 14 residues. V lost 5 bases, J lost 0 bases, and 10 bases lay in between. The CDR3 DNA sequence: TGTGCCAGTAGTGTCACAGGAGCTAACTATGGCTACACCTTC. Protein product: CASSVTGANYGYTF.

There are a few counts of this clone. The chain couples TRBV2 to TRBJ1-2; tentative D call: TRBD1 (6 bases). The V gene's germline CDR1 is SNHLY and CDR2 FYNNEI. The CDR3 totals 11 residues. Trimming removed 7 bases from V and 8 bases from J, with 11 bases in between. CDR3 in DNA: TGTGCCAGCATACAGGGCGGCGGCTACACCTTC. Protein product: CASIQGGGYTF.

A single count supports this clone. V and J are TRBV29-1 and TRBJ2-7, with 8 positions matching TRBD1. This CDR3 contains 14 residues. The J segment lost 2 bases and the V segment lost 5 bases, leaving 8 bases of the junction unmatched. Germline V gene lookup returns CDR1 SQVTM and CDR2 ANQGSEA. CDR3 region: CSVLSPGQAYEQYF. CDR3 coding DNA: TGCAGCGTTTTGTCTCCGGGACAGGCCTACGAGCAGTACTTC.